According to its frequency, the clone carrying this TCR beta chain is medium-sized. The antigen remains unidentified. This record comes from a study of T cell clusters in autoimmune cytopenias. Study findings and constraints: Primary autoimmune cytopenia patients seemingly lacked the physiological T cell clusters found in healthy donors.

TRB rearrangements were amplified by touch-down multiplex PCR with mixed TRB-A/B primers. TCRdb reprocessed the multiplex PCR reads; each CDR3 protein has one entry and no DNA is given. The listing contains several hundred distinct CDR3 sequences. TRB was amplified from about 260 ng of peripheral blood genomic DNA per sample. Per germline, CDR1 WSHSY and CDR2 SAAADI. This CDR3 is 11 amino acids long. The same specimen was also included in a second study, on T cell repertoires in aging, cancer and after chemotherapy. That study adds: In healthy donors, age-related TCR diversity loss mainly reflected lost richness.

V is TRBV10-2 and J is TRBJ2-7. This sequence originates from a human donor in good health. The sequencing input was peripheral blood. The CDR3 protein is CASSPDYEQYF.